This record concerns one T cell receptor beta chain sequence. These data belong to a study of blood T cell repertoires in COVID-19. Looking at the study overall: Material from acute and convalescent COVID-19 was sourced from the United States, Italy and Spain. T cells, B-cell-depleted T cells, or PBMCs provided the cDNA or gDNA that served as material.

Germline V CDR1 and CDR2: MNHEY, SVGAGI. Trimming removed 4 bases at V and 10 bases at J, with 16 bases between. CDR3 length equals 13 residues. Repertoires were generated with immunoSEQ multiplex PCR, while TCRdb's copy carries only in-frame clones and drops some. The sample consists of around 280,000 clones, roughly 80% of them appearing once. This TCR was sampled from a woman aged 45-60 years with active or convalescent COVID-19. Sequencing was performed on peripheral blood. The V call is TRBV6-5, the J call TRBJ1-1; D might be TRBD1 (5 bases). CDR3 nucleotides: TGTGCCAGCAGTTCACAGGTATCGTTGAGAGCTTTCTTT. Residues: CASSSQVSLRAFF.